The rows below give T cell receptor beta chains drawn from one sample of a study of blood T cell repertoires in COVID-19. Clones were read by immunoSEQ multiplex PCR, and TCRdb kept only the in-frame ones, dropping some. Among some 500,000 clones, roughly nine tenths were seen once, and the ten largest hold roughly 8%. What was sequenced was peripheral blood. The receptors shown here come from a woman aged 45-65 years with COVID-19, enrolled during active disease. CDR3s include the opening cysteine and the closing phenylalanine or tryptophan. D genes are given only for firm matches. Some rows have no size entry. The others give once, few or many, or a class for an expanded clone.

cdr3_aa: CASSQDSGTKATNEKLFF; cdr3_nt: TGCGCCAGCAGCCAGGACTCCGGGACAAAGGCCACTAATGAAAAACTGTTTTTT; clone_size: NA; d_call: NA; v_call: TRBV4-1; j_call: TRBJ1-4
cdr3_aa: CASSLLSLSEETQYF; cdr3_nt: TGTGCCAGCAGTTTATTAAGTCTAAGTGAAGAGACCCAGTACTTC; clone_size: NA; d_call: NA; v_call: TRBV28; j_call: TRBJ2-5
cdr3_aa: CATSDPGTYEQYF; cdr3_nt: TGTGCCACCAGTGATCCAGGAACCTACGAGCAGTACTTC; clone_size: NA; d_call: NA; v_call: TRBV24-1; j_call: TRBJ2-7
cdr3_aa: CASRQGQANTIYF; cdr3_nt: TGTGCCAGCCGACAGGGCCAAGCGAACACCATATATTTT; clone_size: few; d_call: TRBD1; v_call: TRBV3-1/TRBV3-2; j_call: TRBJ1-3
cdr3_aa: CASSQDGRETQYF; cdr3_nt: TGTGCCAGCAGCCAAGACGGGAGAGAGACCCAGTACTTC; clone_size: NA; d_call: NA; v_call: TRBV3-1/TRBV3-2; j_call: TRBJ2-5
cdr3_aa: CASSELLRQVGDYEQYF; cdr3_nt: TGTGCCAGCAGTGAATTGTTACGGCAGGTAGGGGATTACGAGCAGTACTTC; clone_size: NA; d_call: NA; v_call: TRBV2; j_call: TRBJ2-7
cdr3_aa: CASSLSEGAGELFF; cdr3_nt: TGTGCCAGCAGCTTATCAGAGGGGGCCGGGGAGCTGTTTTTT; clone_size: NA; d_call: NA; v_call: TRBV7-9; j_call: TRBJ2-2
cdr3_aa: CASTKGDPDSNQPQHF; cdr3_nt: TGTGCCAGCACAAAGGGGGACCCCGATAGCAATCAGCCCCAGCATTTT; clone_size: NA; d_call: NA; v_call: TRBV2; j_call: TRBJ1-5
cdr3_aa: CASSYQGGEPQHF; cdr3_nt: TGTGCCAGCAGTTACCAGGGGGGAGAGCCCCAGCATTTT; clone_size: NA; d_call: TRBD1; v_call: TRBV27; j_call: TRBJ1-5
cdr3_aa: CASSLSGRAYGYTF; cdr3_nt: TGTGCCAGCAGCTTATCGGGCAGGGCCTATGGCTACACCTTC; clone_size: NA; d_call: NA; v_call: TRBV7-8; j_call: TRBJ1-2
cdr3_aa: CATSERYRGNGELFF; cdr3_nt: TGTGCCACCAGTGAGCGATACAGGGGAAACGGGGAGCTGTTTTTT; clone_size: once; d_call: TRBD1; v_call: TRBV24-1; j_call: TRBJ2-2
cdr3_aa: CASSFTGGMNTGELFF; cdr3_nt: TGCGCCAGCAGCTTTACAGGGGGCATGAACACCGGGGAGCTGTTTTTT; clone_size: NA; d_call: TRBD1; v_call: TRBV5-1; j_call: TRBJ2-2
cdr3_aa: CASSLDRGVLYEQYF; cdr3_nt: TGCGCCAGCAGCCTCGACAGGGGCGTTCTTTACGAGCAGTACTTC; clone_size: NA; d_call: TRBD1; v_call: TRBV5-1; j_call: TRBJ2-7
cdr3_aa: CASSQPLGPSTGYTF; cdr3_nt: TGTGCCAGCAGTCAACCTCTAGGCCCCTCTACGGGCTACACCTTC; clone_size: NA; d_call: NA; v_call: TRBV3-1/TRBV3-2; j_call: TRBJ1-2
cdr3_aa: CAWGARTDTQYF; cdr3_nt: TGTGCCTGGGGGGCCCGCACAGATACGCAGTATTTT; clone_size: NA; d_call: NA; v_call: TRBV30; j_call: TRBJ2-3
cdr3_aa: CASRPGTVYEQYF; cdr3_nt: TGTGCCAGCAGACCCGGGACAGTCTACGAGCAGTACTTC; clone_size: few; d_call: TRBD1; v_call: TRBV6-5; j_call: TRBJ2-7
cdr3_aa: CASSEVRGSGGYTF; cdr3_nt: TGTGCCAGCAGTGAAGTGAGAGGGAGTGGTGGCTACACCTTC; clone_size: NA; d_call: NA; v_call: TRBV6-1; j_call: TRBJ1-2
cdr3_aa: CSVGGVQGHTEAFF; cdr3_nt: TGCAGCGTCGGGGGGGTTCAGGGGCACACTGAAGCTTTCTTT; clone_size: NA; d_call: NA; v_call: TRBV29-1; j_call: TRBJ1-1
cdr3_aa: CASRTDRATYEQYF; cdr3_nt: TGTGCCAGCAGGACAGACAGGGCCACATACGAGCAGTACTTC; clone_size: NA; d_call: TRBD1; v_call: TRBV2; j_call: TRBJ2-7
cdr3_aa: CASSLQQETQYF; cdr3_nt: TGTGCCAGCAGTCTCCAGCAAGAGACCCAGTACTTC; clone_size: NA; d_call: NA; v_call: TRBV2; j_call: TRBJ2-5
cdr3_aa: CATRSRADTGELFF; cdr3_nt: TGCGCCACCCGATCGAGGGCGGACACCGGGGAGCTGTTTTTT; clone_size: NA; d_call: NA; v_call: TRBV5-1; j_call: TRBJ2-2
cdr3_aa: CASSYIPGTGYTEAFF; cdr3_nt: TGTGCCAGCAGTTACATACCCGGGACAGGGTACACTGAAGCTTTCTTT; clone_size: NA; d_call: TRBD1; v_call: TRBV6-5; j_call: TRBJ1-1
cdr3_aa: CASSAQPGGGYGYTF; cdr3_nt: TGTGCCAGCAGTGCCCAACCAGGGGGCGGCTATGGCTACACCTTC; clone_size: NA; d_call: TRBD1; v_call: TRBV6-4; j_call: TRBJ1-2
cdr3_aa: CASSYQGGDSPLHF; cdr3_nt: TGTGCCAGCAGTTATCAAGGGGGTGATTCACCCCTCCACTTT; clone_size: NA; d_call: NA; v_call: TRBV6-6; j_call: TRBJ1-6
cdr3_aa: CASSIQHRRNTEAFF; cdr3_nt: TGTGCCAGTAGTATTCAACACAGAAGGAACACTGAAGCTTTCTTT; clone_size: NA; d_call: NA; v_call: TRBV19; j_call: TRBJ1-1
cdr3_aa: CAISDSGGSSYEQYF; cdr3_nt: TGTGCCATCAGCGATAGCGGGGGAAGCTCCTACGAGCAGTACTTC; clone_size: NA; d_call: TRBD2; v_call: TRBV10-3; j_call: TRBJ2-7
cdr3_aa: CASSRSPRSSGNTIYF; cdr3_nt: TGCGCCAGCAGCCGCAGCCCGCGGTCCTCTGGAAACACCATATATTTT; clone_size: NA; d_call: NA; v_call: TRBV5-1; j_call: TRBJ1-3
cdr3_aa: CAWSLAGGPLGDTQYF; cdr3_nt: TGTGCCTGGAGTTTAGCGGGGGGGCCTTTAGGCGATACGCAGTATTTT; clone_size: NA; d_call: TRBD2; v_call: TRBV30; j_call: TRBJ2-3
cdr3_aa: CATSDGDRLNTEAFF; cdr3_nt: TGTGCCACCAGTGATGGGGACAGGTTGAACACTGAAGCTTTCTTT; clone_size: once; d_call: TRBD1; v_call: TRBV24-1; j_call: TRBJ1-1
cdr3_aa: CASSPGGGYEQYF; cdr3_nt: TGTGCCAGCAGCCCGGGGGGAGGCTACGAGCAGTACTTC; clone_size: once; d_call: TRBD2; v_call: TRBV27; j_call: TRBJ2-7
cdr3_aa: CASSWSGPSTDTQYF; cdr3_nt: TGCGCCAGCAGCTGGAGCGGGCCTAGCACAGATACGCAGTATTTT; clone_size: NA; d_call: NA; v_call: TRBV5-1; j_call: TRBJ2-3
cdr3_aa: CASSFEASGGLGEQFF; cdr3_nt: TGTGCCAGTAGTTTTGAGGCCTCAGGGGGCCTGGGGGAGCAGTTCTTC; clone_size: NA; d_call: TRBD1; v_call: TRBV19; j_call: TRBJ2-1
cdr3_aa: CASSAATGITEAFF; cdr3_nt: TGTGCCAGCAGCGCTGCGACAGGGATCACTGAAGCTTTCTTT; clone_size: NA; d_call: TRBD1; v_call: TRBV5-4; j_call: TRBJ1-1
cdr3_aa: CASGQTGITEAFF; cdr3_nt: TGTGCCAGCGGTCAGACAGGTATCACTGAAGCTTTCTTT; clone_size: NA; d_call: NA; v_call: TRBV7-3; j_call: TRBJ1-1
cdr3_aa: CASSYRPQVSYEQYF; cdr3_nt: TGTGCCAGCAGTTACCGCCCACAGGTCTCCTACGAGCAGTACTTC; clone_size: NA; d_call: NA; v_call: TRBV6-5; j_call: TRBJ2-7
cdr3_aa: CASSKAPGQVVLSPLHF; cdr3_nt: TGTGCCAGCAGCAAAGCTCCAGGACAGGTCGTGTTATCACCCCTCCACTTT; clone_size: NA; d_call: NA; v_call: TRBV21-1; j_call: TRBJ1-6
cdr3_aa: CASSQEGRGSNQPQHF; cdr3_nt: TGTGCCAGCAGCCAAGAGGGGCGCGGTAGCAATCAGCCCCAGCATTTT; clone_size: NA; d_call: NA; v_call: TRBV3-1/TRBV3-2; j_call: TRBJ1-5
cdr3_aa: CASSQDDRYNEQFF; cdr3_nt: TGTGCCAGCAGCCAAGACGACAGATACAATGAGCAGTTCTTC; clone_size: NA; d_call: NA; v_call: TRBV3-1/TRBV3-2; j_call: TRBJ2-1
cdr3_aa: CASSQQVRDTQYF; cdr3_nt: TGTGCCAGCAGCCAACAGGTCCGGGATACGCAGTATTTT; clone_size: NA; d_call: NA; v_call: TRBV14; j_call: TRBJ2-3
cdr3_aa: CASSLGLAGGVEQFF; cdr3_nt: TGTGCCAGCAGCCTTGGACTAGCGGGGGGAGTTGAGCAGTTCTTC; clone_size: NA; d_call: TRBD2; v_call: TRBV7-3; j_call: TRBJ2-1
cdr3_aa: CASSEGQGAGYGYTF; cdr3_nt: TGTGCCAGCAGTGAGGGGCAGGGGGCAGGCTATGGCTACACCTTC; clone_size: NA; d_call: TRBD1; v_call: TRBV6-1; j_call: TRBJ1-2
cdr3_aa: CAWSVPHNRDTQYF; cdr3_nt: TGTGCCTGGAGTGTACCACACAACAGGGATACGCAGTATTTT; clone_size: NA; d_call: NA; v_call: TRBV30; j_call: TRBJ2-3
cdr3_aa: CASSRNPTVYEQYF; cdr3_nt: TGTGCCAGCAGTCGAAATCCGACAGTTTACGAGCAGTACTTC; clone_size: NA; d_call: NA; v_call: TRBV27; j_call: TRBJ2-7
cdr3_aa: CASSGGASTDTQYF; cdr3_nt: TGTGCCAGCAGTGGGGGGGCCAGCACAGATACGCAGTATTTT; clone_size: NA; d_call: NA; v_call: TRBV9; j_call: TRBJ2-3
cdr3_aa: CASRREGPYEQYF; cdr3_nt: TGCGCCAGCCGCCGGGAGGGCCCCTACGAGCAGTACTTC; clone_size: NA; d_call: TRBD2; v_call: TRBV5-1; j_call: TRBJ2-7
cdr3_aa: CASSQGWASGATSTDTQYF; cdr3_nt: TGTGCCAGCAGCCAAGGGTGGGCTAGCGGGGCAACCAGCACAGATACGCAGTATTTT; clone_size: NA; d_call: TRBD2; v_call: TRBV4-2; j_call: TRBJ2-3
cdr3_aa: CSAQGAHQAFF; cdr3_nt: TGCAGTGCACAGGGGGCCCACCAAGCTTTCTTT; clone_size: NA; d_call: TRBD1; v_call: TRBV20-1; j_call: TRBJ1-1
cdr3_aa: CASKSLTGGNTGELFF; cdr3_nt: TGTGCCAGCAAAAGCCTTACAGGGGGGAACACCGGGGAGCTGTTTTTT; clone_size: NA; d_call: TRBD1; v_call: TRBV27; j_call: TRBJ2-2
cdr3_aa: CASSVSGDNYEQYF; cdr3_nt: TGTGCCAGTAGTGTATCAGGGGACAACTACGAGCAGTACTTC; clone_size: NA; d_call: NA; v_call: TRBV19; j_call: TRBJ2-7
cdr3_aa: CASSRVLPGYGYTF; cdr3_nt: TGCGCCAGCAGCCGAGTCCTGCCAGGCTATGGCTACACCTTC; clone_size: NA; d_call: NA; v_call: TRBV4-1; j_call: TRBJ1-2